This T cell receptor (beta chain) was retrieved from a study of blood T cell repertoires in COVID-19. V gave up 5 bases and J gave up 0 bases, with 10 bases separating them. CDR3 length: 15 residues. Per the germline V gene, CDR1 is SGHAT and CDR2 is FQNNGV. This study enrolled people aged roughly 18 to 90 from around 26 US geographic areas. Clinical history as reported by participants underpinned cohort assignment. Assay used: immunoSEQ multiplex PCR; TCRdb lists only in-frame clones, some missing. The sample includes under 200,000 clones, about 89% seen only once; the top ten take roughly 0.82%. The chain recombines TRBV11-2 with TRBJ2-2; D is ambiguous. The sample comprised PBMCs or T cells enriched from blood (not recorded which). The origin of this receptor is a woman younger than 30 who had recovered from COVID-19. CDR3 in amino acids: CASSLYDSNTGELFF. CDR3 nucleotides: TGTGCCAGCAGCCTATATGATTCGAACACCGGGGAGCTGTTTTTT.